These T cell receptor beta chains were read from a single sample in a study of blood T cells in healthy people across ages. TCRdb processed the 5' RACE reads anew with MiXCR; each CDR3 protein has one entry. Of about 640,000 distinct CDR3 sequences in the sample, around 54% were seen once. The material sequenced was blood. The receptors come from a man aged 60 to 69 in good health. CDR3s include the opening cysteine and the closing phenylalanine or tryptophan. The order of the fields is V gene, J gene, clone size, D gene, CDR3 DNA, CDR3 protein. The D gene is left open where the match is weak. Clone sizes are given selectively: once, few, many, or a class where the clone is expanded.

v_call: TRBV10-2
j_call: TRBJ1-2
clone_size: .
d_call: .
cdr3_nt: TGCGCCAGCAGTGAAGGGGACCGCCGACAGGAGATCTATGGCTACACCTTC
cdr3_aa: CASSEGDRRQEIYGYTF

v_call: TRBV4-1
j_call: TRBJ2-5
clone_size: .
d_call: .
cdr3_nt: TGCGCCAGCAGCCAAGGGCCCGGTGGCCAAGAGACCCAGTACTTC
cdr3_aa: CASSQGPGGQETQYF

v_call: TRBV4-2
j_call: TRBJ1-4
clone_size: .
d_call: .
cdr3_nt: TGTGCCAGCAGCCAAGGGCCCTCTAATGAAAAACTGTTTTTT
cdr3_aa: CASSQGPSNEKLFF

v_call: TRBV12-3/TRBV12-4
j_call: TRBJ2-7
clone_size: .
d_call: .
cdr3_nt: TGTGCCAGCAGTCTAGGGACAATCAGCGAGCAGTACTTC
cdr3_aa: CASSLGTISEQYF

v_call: TRBV29-1
j_call: TRBJ1-2
clone_size: many
d_call: .
cdr3_nt: TGCAGCGTCGCCACAGGGCGTAATGGCTACACCTTC
cdr3_aa: CSVATGRNGYTF

v_call: TRBV21-1
j_call: TRBJ1-1
clone_size: .
d_call: .
cdr3_nt: TGTGCCAGCAGCAAAGAAGAGCAGACGAACACTGAAGCTTTCTTT
cdr3_aa: CASSKEEQTNTEAFF

v_call: TRBV4-1
j_call: TRBJ2-7
clone_size: .
d_call: TRBD1
cdr3_nt: TGCGCCAGCAGCCAAGAGGACAGGGGGACCTACGAGCAGTACTTC
cdr3_aa: CASSQEDRGTYEQYF

v_call: TRBV12-3/TRBV12-4
j_call: TRBJ2-1
clone_size: .
d_call: .
cdr3_nt: TGTGCCAGCAGTTTTAGCCCAGCGAATGAGCAGTTCTTC
cdr3_aa: CASSFSPANEQFF

v_call: TRBV21-1
j_call: TRBJ2-6
clone_size: .
d_call: .
cdr3_nt: TGTGCCAGCAGCACTAAGACAGGGGCGGCTTCTGGGGCCAACGTCCTGACTTTC
cdr3_aa: CASSTKTGAASGANVLTF

v_call: TRBV27
j_call: TRBJ2-1
clone_size: few
d_call: .
cdr3_nt: TGTGCCAGCAGTCCGACACGGGATCTCCTCTGGTATGAGCAGTTCTTC
cdr3_aa: CASSPTRDLLWYEQFF

v_call: TRBV5-1
j_call: TRBJ2-7
clone_size: few
d_call: .
cdr3_nt: TGCGCCAGCAGCCGGGTCAACTACGAGCAGTACTTC
cdr3_aa: CASSRVNYEQYF

v_call: TRBV10-3
j_call: TRBJ1-2
clone_size: .
d_call: .
cdr3_nt: TGTGCCACCGCCTCCCCGTCCCCCGGGGGCTACACCTTC
cdr3_aa: CATASPSPGGYTF

v_call: TRBV7-9
j_call: TRBJ2-5
clone_size: many
d_call: .
cdr3_nt: TGTGCCAGCAGCCGAGGGACGCAAGAGACCCAGTACTTC
cdr3_aa: CASSRGTQETQYF

v_call: TRBV2
j_call: TRBJ2-4
clone_size: .
d_call: TRBD2
cdr3_nt: TGTGCCAGCAGGCTAGCGGGGGGTTCCAAAAACATTCAGTACTTC
cdr3_aa: CASRLAGGSKNIQYF

v_call: TRBV6-1
j_call: TRBJ1-6
clone_size: .
d_call: .
cdr3_nt: TGTGCCAGCAGTGAGATCCCTTTCGGGAATTCACCCCTCCACTTT
cdr3_aa: CASSEIPFGNSPLHF

v_call: TRBV29-1
j_call: TRBJ2-7
clone_size: .
d_call: .
cdr3_nt: TGCAGCGTTGGAATCGAGGGTTACACTACCTACGAGCAGTACTTC
cdr3_aa: CSVGIEGYTTYEQYF

v_call: TRBV28
j_call: TRBJ1-2
clone_size: .
d_call: .
cdr3_nt: TGTGCCAGCAGACTCGGGCGTGGGAGGGATTCGGGCTACACCTTC
cdr3_aa: CASRLGRGRDSGYTF

v_call: TRBV5-1
j_call: TRBJ2-7
clone_size: few
d_call: .
cdr3_nt: TGCGCCAGCAGCTTGGGACGTGGGACGAGCGAGCAGTACTTC
cdr3_aa: CASSLGRGTSEQYF

v_call: TRBV5-5
j_call: TRBJ2-7
clone_size: .
d_call: TRBD1
cdr3_nt: TGTGCCAGCAGCCAGAGGGTGGGACAGGAGAACTACGAGCAGTACTTC
cdr3_aa: CASSQRVGQENYEQYF

v_call: TRBV7-2
j_call: TRBJ2-5
clone_size: few
d_call: TRBD2
cdr3_nt: TGTGCCAGCAGCTTAGAACTAGCGGGGGGCCAAGAGACCCAGTACTTC
cdr3_aa: CASSLELAGGQETQYF

v_call: TRBV11-2
j_call: TRBJ1-4
clone_size: .
d_call: .
cdr3_nt: TGTGCCAGCAGCCCGACGGGCCCCGAAAAACTGTTTTTT
cdr3_aa: CASSPTGPEKLFF

v_call: TRBV7-2
j_call: TRBJ2-2
clone_size: .
d_call: TRBD2
cdr3_nt: TGTGCCACCCAAGCGGGGGGGAACACCGGGGAGCTGTTTTTT
cdr3_aa: CATQAGGNTGELFF

v_call: TRBV5-1
j_call: TRBJ2-5
clone_size: few
d_call: TRBD1
cdr3_nt: TGCGCCAGCAGCCTCCTTGACAGGGATGAGACCCAGTACTTC
cdr3_aa: CASSLLDRDETQYF

v_call: TRBV6-2/TRBV6-3
j_call: TRBJ2-7
clone_size: .
d_call: .
cdr3_nt: TGTGCCAGCATCCGGGACGGAAGATCCTACGAGCAGTACTTC
cdr3_aa: CASIRDGRSYEQYF

v_call: TRBV5-1
j_call: TRBJ1-1
clone_size: .
d_call: .
cdr3_nt: TGCGCCAGCAGCTTGGACACAGGGACTGAAGCTTTCTTT
cdr3_aa: CASSLDTGTEAFF

v_call: TRBV10-3
j_call: TRBJ1-5
clone_size: .
d_call: .
cdr3_nt: TGTGCCATCAGTGGGAGAGGGGACGGAGCCCAGCCCCAGCATTTT
cdr3_aa: CAISGRGDGAQPQHF

v_call: TRBV27
j_call: TRBJ2-3
clone_size: .
d_call: .
cdr3_nt: TGTGCCAGCAGGCGGGGCACATCAACTAGCACAGATACGCAGTATTTT
cdr3_aa: CASRRGTSTSTDTQYF

v_call: TRBV20-1
j_call: TRBJ2-5
clone_size: .
d_call: TRBD2
cdr3_nt: TGCAGTGCTACCCCCCTAGCGGGGGGACGGGAGACCCAGTACTTC
cdr3_aa: CSATPLAGGRETQYF

v_call: TRBV28
j_call: TRBJ2-1
clone_size: .
d_call: .
cdr3_nt: TGTGCCAGCAGTAGCCCCACCGCGGTCAATGAGCAGTTCTTC
cdr3_aa: CASSSPTAVNEQFF

v_call: TRBV7-2
j_call: TRBJ2-6
clone_size: few
d_call: .
cdr3_nt: TGTGCCAGCAGCTTATACTGGCCAGGGGCCTCCTCTGGGGCCAACGTCCTGACTTTC
cdr3_aa: CASSLYWPGASSGANVLTF

v_call: TRBV5-1
j_call: TRBJ1-2
clone_size: few
d_call: .
cdr3_nt: TGCGCCAGCAGCCTGACAGGAGACGCCTATGGCTACACCTTC
cdr3_aa: CASSLTGDAYGYTF

v_call: TRBV4-2
j_call: TRBJ2-5
clone_size: few
d_call: .
cdr3_nt: TGTGCCAGCAGCCAAGAACCCGGGGAAGAGACCCAGTACTTC
cdr3_aa: CASSQEPGEETQYF

v_call: TRBV29-1
j_call: TRBJ1-2
clone_size: few
d_call: .
cdr3_nt: TGCAGCGTTCCCCAACCTGGTGGAGGTACCTATGGCTACACCTTC
cdr3_aa: CSVPQPGGGTYGYTF

v_call: TRBV7-2
j_call: TRBJ2-5
clone_size: few
d_call: TRBD1
cdr3_nt: TGTGCCAGCGGTGCGACAGGGAAAAAGGAGACCCAGTACTTC
cdr3_aa: CASGATGKKETQYF

v_call: TRBV6-6
j_call: TRBJ2-7
clone_size: .
d_call: TRBD1
cdr3_nt: TGTGCCAGCAGTTACTCGACAGGGGAGTCCTACGAGCAGTACTTC
cdr3_aa: CASSYSTGESYEQYF

v_call: TRBV12-3/TRBV12-4
j_call: TRBJ2-7
clone_size: .
d_call: .
cdr3_nt: TGTGCCAGCAGCCCTTGGGGGAATGAGCAGTACTTC
cdr3_aa: CASSPWGNEQYF

v_call: TRBV7-2
j_call: TRBJ2-7
clone_size: .
d_call: TRBD2
cdr3_nt: TGTGCCAGCAGCCCCGGGACTAGCTATGGCTACGAGCAGTACTTC
cdr3_aa: CASSPGTSYGYEQYF

v_call: TRBV5-1
j_call: TRBJ2-1
clone_size: few
d_call: TRBD2
cdr3_nt: TGCGCCAGCAGCCCCACTAGCGGGGGGGCCCAGGATGAGCAGTTCTTC
cdr3_aa: CASSPTSGGAQDEQFF

v_call: TRBV7-2
j_call: TRBJ2-1
clone_size: .
d_call: .
cdr3_nt: TGTGCCAGCAGCTTAGCGGGGCCGGGGGCTATTAATGAGCAGTTCTTC
cdr3_aa: CASSLAGPGAINEQFF

v_call: TRBV20-1
j_call: TRBJ1-1
clone_size: .
d_call: TRBD1
cdr3_nt: TGCAGTGCTACCGGCGGGGTCAGGGGGCTCACTGAAGCTTTCTTT
cdr3_aa: CSATGGVRGLTEAFF

v_call: TRBV29-1
j_call: TRBJ2-7
clone_size: .
d_call: .
cdr3_nt: TGCAGCGTCGAAAGGGGCCACGAGCAGTACTTC
cdr3_aa: CSVERGHEQYF

v_call: TRBV5-1
j_call: TRBJ2-5
clone_size: .
d_call: TRBD1
cdr3_nt: TGCGCCAGCGGGACAGGGGGGTACCAAGAGACCCAGTACTTC
cdr3_aa: CASGTGGYQETQYF

v_call: TRBV7-9
j_call: TRBJ2-1
clone_size: many
d_call: .
cdr3_nt: TGTGCCAGCAGCTCCGGTTGGGGGGCTGATGAGCAGTTCTTC
cdr3_aa: CASSSGWGADEQFF

v_call: TRBV5-4
j_call: TRBJ1-6
clone_size: few
d_call: .
cdr3_nt: TGTGCCAGCAGCTTGGGATACAGGAATTCACCCCTCCACTTT
cdr3_aa: CASSLGYRNSPLHF

v_call: TRBV6-6
j_call: TRBJ2-3
clone_size: .
d_call: .
cdr3_nt: TGTGCCAGCAAGAGTCGGGGTGGGGCAGATACGCAGTATTTT
cdr3_aa: CASKSRGGADTQYF

v_call: TRBV6-6
j_call: TRBJ2-1
clone_size: few
d_call: TRBD2
cdr3_nt: TGTGCCAGCAGTTACTATCGGGGGGGATTCGACAATGAGCAGTTCTTC
cdr3_aa: CASSYYRGGFDNEQFF

v_call: TRBV27
j_call: TRBJ1-2
clone_size: few
d_call: .
cdr3_nt: TGTGCCAGCAGGAGGGGGGGGACTAACTATGGCTACACCTTC
cdr3_aa: CASRRGGTNYGYTF

v_call: TRBV13
j_call: TRBJ1-5
clone_size: .
d_call: .
cdr3_nt: TGTGCCAGCAGTTTCGCCGCCCGGCCCCAGCATTTT
cdr3_aa: CASSFAARPQHF

v_call: TRBV6-2/TRBV6-3
j_call: TRBJ2-7
clone_size: .
d_call: .
cdr3_nt: TGTGCTAGCATGCTTGACGGTCGGACGTGGGGCTACGAGCAGTACTTC
cdr3_aa: CASMLDGRTWGYEQYF

v_call: TRBV4-1
j_call: TRBJ2-5
clone_size: .
d_call: .
cdr3_nt: TGCGCCAGCGGCCAAGGCGCGGGGGCCCGTCCTAGCTGGCAGTACTTC
cdr3_aa: CASGQGAGARPSWQYF